The T cell receptor beta chain described here comes from a study of early T cells in non-severe SARS-CoV-2 infection. This CDR3 spans 15 amino acids. CDR1 and CDR2 (germline): DFQATT, SNEGSKA (reference sequence). Trimming removed 3 bases at V and 6 bases at J, with 20 bases between. TCRdb used MiXCR to reprocess the 5' RACE reads, holding one entry per CDR3 protein. The sample includes about 100,000 distinct CDR3 sequences, roughly an eighth seen only once; the top ten take 2% to 2.5%. The receptor comes from an adult who was a healthcare worker with PCR-confirmed SARS-CoV-2 infection or an uninfected control (not recorded which). The specimen sequenced was whole blood. The chain carries TRBV20-1 and TRBJ1-2; tentatively, D is TRBD1 (6 bases). The CDR3 reads CSARDTWQGKDGYTF. CDR3 in DNA: TGCAGTGCTAGGGATACGTGGCAGGGGAAGGATGGCTACACCTTC.